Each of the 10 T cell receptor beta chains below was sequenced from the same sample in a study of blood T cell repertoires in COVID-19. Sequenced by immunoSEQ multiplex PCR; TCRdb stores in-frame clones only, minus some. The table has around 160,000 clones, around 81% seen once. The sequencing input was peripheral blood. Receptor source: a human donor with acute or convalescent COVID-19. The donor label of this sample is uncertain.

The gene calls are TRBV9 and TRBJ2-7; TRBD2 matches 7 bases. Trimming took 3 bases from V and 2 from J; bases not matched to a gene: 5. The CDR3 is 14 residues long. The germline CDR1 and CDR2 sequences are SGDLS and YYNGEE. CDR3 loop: CASSAGLETYEQYF. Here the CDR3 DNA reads TGTGCCAGCAGCGCCGGACTAGAGACCTACGAGCAGTACTTC.

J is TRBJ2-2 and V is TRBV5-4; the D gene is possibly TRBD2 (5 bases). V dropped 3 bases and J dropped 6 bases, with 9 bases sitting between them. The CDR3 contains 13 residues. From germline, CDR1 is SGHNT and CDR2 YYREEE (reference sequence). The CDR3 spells CASSSDWAGELFF. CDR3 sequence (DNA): TGTGCCAGCAGCTCGGACTGGGCCGGGGAGCTGTTTTTT. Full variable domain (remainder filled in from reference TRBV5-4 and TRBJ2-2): ETGVTQSPTHLIKTRGQQVTLRCSSQSGHNTVSWYQQALGQGPQFIFQYYREEENGRGNFPPRFSGLQFPNYSSELNVNALELDDSALYLCASSSDWAGELFFGEGSRLTVL.

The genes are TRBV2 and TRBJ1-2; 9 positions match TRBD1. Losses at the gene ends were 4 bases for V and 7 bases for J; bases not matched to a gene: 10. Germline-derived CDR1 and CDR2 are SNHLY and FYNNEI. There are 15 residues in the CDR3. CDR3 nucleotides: TGTGCCAGCAGTGCGATACAGGGGGCGAGCGCTGGCTACACCTTC. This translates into CASSAIQGASAGYTF.

For the CDR3, the DNA is TGTGCCAGCAGGACGGACAGGGGGTTTCTCCTGTGGAACACTGAAGCTTTCTTT. This sequence encodes CASRTDRGFLLWNTEAFF. This chain uses TRBV2 with TRBJ1-1, with 10 bases aligning to TRBD1. Germline V lookup: CDR1 SNHLY, CDR2 FYNNEI. V lost 6 bases, J lost 1 base, and 14 bases stayed unmatched. This CDR3 spans 18 amino acids.

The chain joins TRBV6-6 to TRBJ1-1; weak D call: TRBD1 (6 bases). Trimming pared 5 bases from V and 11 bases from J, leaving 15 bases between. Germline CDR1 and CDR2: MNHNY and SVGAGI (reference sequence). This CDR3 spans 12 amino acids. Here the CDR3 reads CASSNRVTKAFF. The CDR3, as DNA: TGTGCCAGCAGTAACAGGGTGACGAAGGCTTTCTTT.

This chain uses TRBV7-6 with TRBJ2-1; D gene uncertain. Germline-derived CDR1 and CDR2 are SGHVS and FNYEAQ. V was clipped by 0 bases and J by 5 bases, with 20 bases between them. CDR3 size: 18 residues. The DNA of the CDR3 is TGTGCCAGCAGCTTAGCGGGCGAACGTAGGCAGGATCACAATGAGCAGTTCTTC. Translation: CASSLAGERRQDHNEQFF.

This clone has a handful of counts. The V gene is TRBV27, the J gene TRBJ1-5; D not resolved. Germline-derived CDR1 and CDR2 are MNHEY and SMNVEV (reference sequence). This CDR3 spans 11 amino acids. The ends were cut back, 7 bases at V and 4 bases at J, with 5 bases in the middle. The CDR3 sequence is CASKRNQPQHF. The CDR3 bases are TGTGCCAGCAAGAGGAATCAGCCCCAGCATTTT.

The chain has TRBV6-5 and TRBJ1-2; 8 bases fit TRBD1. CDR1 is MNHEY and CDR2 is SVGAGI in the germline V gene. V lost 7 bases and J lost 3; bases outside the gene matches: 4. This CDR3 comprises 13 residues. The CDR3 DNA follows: TGTGCCAGCACCACGGGACAGGACTATGGCTACACCTTC. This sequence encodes CASTTGQDYGYTF.

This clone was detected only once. The CDR3 sequence: CASSQAMGRGAFF. CDR3 in DNA: TGTGCCAGCAGCCAAGCTATGGGACGGGGGGCTTTCTTT. V and J are TRBV14 and TRBJ1-1; tentatively, D is TRBD1 (5 bases). CDR3 length equals 13 residues. The V end lost 1 base, the J end lost 11 bases, and 14 bases lay between the germline ends. CDR1 SGHDN and CDR2 FVKESK come from the germline V gene.

DNA for the CDR3: TGTGCCAGCAGTTTGACCGGGACCGGGGAGCTGTTTTTT. It yields the protein CASSLTGTGELFF. This chain uses TRBV7-8 with TRBJ2-2; D is uncertain. CDR3 length equals 13 residues. Deletions cut 6 bases from V and 5 bases from J, with 10 bases between. Germline CDR1 reads SGHVS; CDR2 reads FQNEAQ. Full variable domain (missing parts from reference TRBV7-8 and TRBJ2-2): GAGVSQSPRYKVAKRGQDVALRCDPISGHVSLFWYQQALGQGPEFLTYFQNEAQLDKSGLPSDRFFAERPEGSVSTLKIQRTQQEDSAVYLCASSLTGTGELFFGEGSRLTVL.